These 31 T cell receptor beta chains came from one sample sequenced in a study of vaccination and CD4 T cells after COVID-19. Sequenced with the Oncomine TCR Beta short-read assay was DNA taken from cultured CD4+ T cells. TCRdb reprocessed the PCR reads with MiXCR, giving one entry per CDR3 protein. The sample yields 20,000 to 25,000 distinct CDR3 sequences, approximately 32% seen once. Treatment meaning: roughly 10-day PBMC culture with coronavirus spike peptide pools or control peptides (ViraFEST assay). Their target antigens are unknown. The specimen sequenced was cultured CD4+ T cells from blood. Receptor source: a human donor with COVID-19.

In its sample, this clonotype was seen a few times. The chain links TRBV11-1 to TRBJ2-5; D is ambiguous. The CDR3 loop spans 16 amino acids. Germline CDR1 and CDR2: SGHAT and FQDESV (reference sequence). Trimming left V 0 bases short and J 2 bases short, with 13 bases between. CDR3 protein: CASSLATTADQETQYF. As DNA, the CDR3 is TGTGCCAGCAGCTTAGCCACGACGGCGGATCAAGAGACCCAGTACTTC. Variable domain in full (rest from reference TRBV11-1 and TRBJ2-5): EAEVAQSPRYKITEKSQAVAFWCDPISGHATLYWYRQILGQGPELLVQFQDESVVDDSQLPKDRFSAERLKGVDSTLKIQPAELGDSAMYLCASSLATTADQETQYFGPGTRLLVL.

CDR3 sequence (DNA): TGTGCCAGCAGACAGGTCATTAATTCACCCCTCCACTTT. Amino acids: CASRQVINSPLHF. J is TRBJ1-6 and V is TRBV6-1, with D possibly being TRBD1 (5 bases). V was clipped by 6 bases and J by 6 bases, with 9 bases between them. The CDR3 is 13 residues long. Germline lookup yields CDR1 MNHNS and CDR2 SASEGT.

The J gene is TRBJ2-7, the V gene TRBV7-2, with 9 bases lining up with TRBD2. Trimming cost V 1 base and J 3 bases; bases outside gene matches: 1. Per the germline V gene, CDR1 is SGHTA and CDR2 is FQGNSA. The CDR3 is 14 amino acids. CDR3 sequence (DNA): TGTGCCAGCAGCTTAGGGACTAGCGTCTACGAGCAGTACTTC. This translates into CASSLGTSVYEQYF.

The V and J genes are TRBV6-1 and TRBJ1-5; 10 nucleotides agree with TRBD1. With V trimmed by 6 bases and J by 0 bases, 5 bases remained unmatched. The CDR3 covers 16 residues. CDR1 and CDR2 from the germline V gene are MNHNS and SASEGT. Here the CDR3 reads CASSPRTGGSNQPQHF. DNA of the CDR3: TGTGCCAGCAGCCCACGGACAGGGGGTAGCAATCAGCCCCAGCATTTT.

The chain employs TRBV10-3 and TRBJ2-7; maybe TRBD1 (6 bases). This CDR3 is built from 13 residues. Germline CDR1 ENHRY, CDR2 SYGVKD. The germline V and J ends were trimmed by 7 bases and 1 base, with 11 bases remaining between them. The CDR3 DNA sequence: TGTGCCATCATGGGACAAGAATCCTACGAGCAGTACTTC. Translated: CAIMGQESYEQYF.

The V and J genes are TRBV12-3 or TRBV12-4 and TRBJ1-5, with D hard to call. V shed 1 base and J shed 4 bases, with 8 bases lying between them. This CDR3 has 14 residues. The CDR3 protein is CASSLGFRNQPQHF. CDR3 DNA sequence: TGTGCCAGCAGTTTAGGTTTCAGGAATCAGCCCCAGCATTTT.

This chain joins TRBV18 and TRBJ1-6, with D unresolved. The CDR3 totals 16 residues. V lost 3 bases and J 5 bases, leaving 14 bases between the germline ends. The germline gives CDR1 KGHSH, CDR2 LQKENI. CDR3 in DNA: TGTGCCAGCTCACCGAACTCGGTGCATGATAATTCACCCCTCCACTTT. Amino acid sequence: CASSPNSVHDNSPLHF.

This rearrangement joins TRBV7-2 to TRBJ2-7; 7 bases fit TRBD1. The V gene's germline CDR1 is SGHTA and CDR2 FQGNSA. The CDR3 is made up of 15 amino acids. The V gene end was trimmed by 1 base and the J gene end by 3 bases; junction bases not matched to a gene: 6. As DNA, the CDR3 is TGTGCCAGCAGCTTAGAACGGACAGGAGTCTACGAGCAGTACTTC. Translated: CASSLERTGVYEQYF.

J is TRBJ1-2 and V is TRBV16; D perhaps matches TRBD1 (5 bases). The CDR3 has 14 residues. V lost 1 base and J lost 4, with 10 bases in between. From germline, CDR1 is KGHSY and CDR2 FQNENV. The CDR3 sequence is CASSQFREGYGYTF. The CDR3 region has the DNA TGTGCCAGCAGCCAATTCAGGGAAGGCTATGGCTACACCTTC.

V usage is TRBV5-6 and J usage is TRBJ1-5; possible D gene TRBD1, 5 bases. Germline values: CDR1 SGHDT, CDR2 YYEEEE. The CDR3 is made up of 15 amino acids. The V and J ends lost 4 bases and 3 bases respectively, with 14 bases between them. The CDR3 DNA reads as TGTGCCAGCAGCCCGCAACCAGGGATCAATCAGCCCCAGCATTTT. Translating it yields CASSPQPGINQPQHF.

V usage is TRBV7-2 and J usage is TRBJ2-7; 10 bases agree with TRBD2. This CDR3 is built from 13 residues. In germline, CDR1 is SGHTA, CDR2 FQGNSA. The V segment lost 4 bases and the J segment 5 bases; nucleotides outside the gene matches: 2. The CDR3 coding sequence is TGTGCCAGCAGCTCACTAGCGGGGAACGAGCAGTACTTC. As protein: CASSSLAGNEQYF. Filled out from reference TRBV7-2 and TRBJ2-7, the complete variable domain reads GAGVSQSPSNKVTEKGKDVELRCDPISGHTALYWYRQSLGQGLEFLIYFQGNSAPDKSGLPSDRFSAERTGGSVSTLTIQRTQQEDSAVYLCASSSLAGNEQYFGPGTRLTVT.

The chain combines TRBV6-1 with TRBJ1-1, with a weak D call TRBD1 (5 bases). The CDR3 is 14 amino acids. Germline V gene data show CDR1 as MNHNS and CDR2 as SASEGT. Trimming removed 4 bases from V and 3 bases from J, with 12 bases in between. CDR3 protein: CASSGRRGDTEAFF. CDR3 DNA sequence: TGTGCCAGCAGTGGTCGTAGAGGGGACACTGAAGCTTTCTTT.

This chain joins TRBV7-2 and TRBJ1-3; weak D call: TRBD1 (6 bases). V lost 6 bases and J lost 7, with 16 bases in between. The CDR3 runs 14 residues. Germline V gene data show CDR1 as SGHTA and CDR2 as FQGNSA. In nucleotides, the CDR3 is TGTGCCAGCAGTCTCATAGCAGGGGCGAACACCATATATTTT. The encoded protein is CASSLIAGANTIYF.

This chain uses TRBV19 with TRBJ2-1; weak D call: TRBD2 (7 bases). CDR3 length: 16 amino acids. With 3 bases removed from V and 7 bases from J, the gap between germline ends came to 19 bases. The germline V gene has CDR1 LNHDA and CDR2 SQIVND (reference sequence). The CDR3 region has the DNA TGTGCCAGTAGTATCTTGGCGGGGGCGTTTAGTAATGAGCAGTTCTTC. This codes for CASSILAGAFSNEQFF.

This clonotype was counted between two and nine times. The rearrangement uses TRBV6-5 and TRBJ2-3; 14 bases fit TRBD2. The CDR3 spans 17 residues. Germline CDR1 reads MNHEY; CDR2 reads SVGAGI. J lost 5 bases, V lost 2 bases, and 6 bases had no gene match. The CDR3 DNA reads as TGTGCCAGCAGTTACCCGACTAGCGGGGGGGCGGTAGATACGCAGTATTTT. Translation: CASSYPTSGGAVDTQYF.

This clonotype was detected a few times. The chain recombines TRBV6-1 with TRBJ2-7; possibly TRBD2 for D (5 bases). V gave up 0 bases and J gave up 3 bases, with 9 bases separating them. Germline assignment: CDR1 MNHNS and CDR2 SASEGT. This CDR3 is 14 amino acids long. CDR3 bases: TGTGCCAGCAGTGAAGCCGGGATTTACTACGAGCAGTACTTC. Translating gives CASSEAGIYYEQYF.

This clonotype was observed a handful of times. This rearrangement joins TRBV12-3 or TRBV12-4 to TRBJ2-2; weak D call: TRBD2 (5 bases). Trimming removed 5 bases from V and 2 bases from J, with 15 bases in between. This CDR3 spans 16 amino acids. CDR3 nucleotides: TGTGCCAGCAGTCCCCATTCCGGGGATAACACCGGGGAGCTGTTTTTT. This encodes CASSPHSGDNTGELFF.

The chain carries TRBV7-6 and TRBJ2-7, with D unclear. V lost 1 base, J lost 5 bases, and 15 bases lay in between. CDR1 is SGHVS, CDR2 FNYEAQ, per germline. This CDR3 spans 15 amino acids. CDR3 sequence: CASSLDGPPDHEQYF. CDR3 nucleotides: TGTGCCAGCAGCTTAGATGGACCGCCAGATCACGAGCAGTACTTC.

This clonotype was counted between two and nine times. This chain uses TRBV27 with TRBJ1-4; D may be TRBD1 (6 bases). The germline V gene encodes CDR1 MNHEY and CDR2 SMNVEV (reference sequence). The germline V and J ends were trimmed by 6 bases and 4 bases, with 12 bases remaining between them. CDR3 length equals 14 residues. The CDR3 region is CASRLQGLNEKLFF. Here the CDR3 DNA reads TGTGCCAGCAGACTCCAGGGGCTTAATGAAAAACTGTTTTTT.

The chain combines TRBV25-1 with TRBJ2-7; D unresolved. CDR3 length: 14 residues. The germline CDR1 and CDR2 sequences are MGHDK and SYGVNS. V shed 0 bases and J shed 6 bases, with 12 bases lying between them. DNA of the CDR3: TGTGCCAGCAGTGAATATATTCTGGGAAGCGAGCAGTACTTC. Residues: CASSEYILGSEQYF.

The chain carries TRBV11-2 and TRBJ2-3, with D unclear. Germline assignment: CDR1 SGHAT and CDR2 FQNNGV. The ends were cut back, 4 bases at V and 5 bases at J, with 13 bases in the middle. There are 14 residues in the CDR3. This CDR3 reads CASSSRILGDTQYF. Here the CDR3 DNA reads TGTGCCAGCAGCTCACGGATTTTAGGAGATACGCAGTATTTT.

The chain couples TRBV28 to TRBJ1-4; 10 nucleotides align to TRBD1. The CDR3 consists of 16 residues. Losses at the gene ends were 6 bases for V and 0 bases for J; bases not matched to a gene: 4. Germline lookup yields CDR1 MDHEN and CDR2 SYDVKM. DNA for the CDR3: TGTGCCAGCAGCAGACAGGGGGCTGCAACTAATGAAAAACTGTTTTTT. This gives the protein CASSRQGAATNEKLFF.

This chain joins TRBV19 and TRBJ2-3; D not certain. The CDR3 is 15 residues long. Germline V gene data show CDR1 as LNHDA and CDR2 as SQIVND (reference sequence). The V end was cut by 5 bases, the J end by 2 bases, with 14 bases between. Here the CDR3 reads CASSSVWGNTDTQYF. The DNA of the CDR3 is TGTGCCAGTAGTTCCGTTTGGGGAAACACAGATACGCAGTATTTT.

Only a few counts were recorded for this clonotype. CDR3 protein: CASSVERGGGDTQYF. The CDR3 DNA reads TGTGCCAGCAGTGTAGAGCGGGGGGGCGGAGATACGCAGTATTTT. V and J are TRBV2 and TRBJ2-3, with 10 bases that match TRBD2. V shed 4 bases, J shed 5 bases, and the junction held 6 bases outside the gene matches. Germline V gene data show CDR1 as SNHLY and CDR2 as FYNNEI. The CDR3 sequence is 15 residues long. The full variable domain, in which reference TRBV2 and TRBJ2-3 provide the parts outside the CDR3, is EPEVTQTPSHQVTQMGQEVILRCVPISNHLYFYWYRQILGQKVEFLVSFYNNEISEKSEIFDDQFSVERPDGSNFTLKIRSTKLEDSAMYFCASSVERGGGDTQYFGPGTRLTVL.

The chain has TRBV7-2 and TRBJ2-3; TRBD2 is a possible D gene (5 bases). The V end lost 5 bases, the J end lost 1 base, and 10 bases lay between the germline ends. CDR1 is SGHTA, CDR2 FQGNSA, per germline. CDR3 size: 14 residues. The CDR3: CASSTTRGTDTQYF. In nucleotides, the CDR3 is TGTGCCAGCAGCACCACTAGGGGCACAGATACGCAGTATTTT.

This clonotype turned up a few times. The chain uses TRBV21-1 and TRBJ2-3; the table gives TRBD1 as D, unverified against the DNA. TRBV21-1 represents a pseudogene. This CDR3 region has 16 residues. CDR3 loop: CASSKVGVCLPDTQYF. The CDR3 bases are TGTGCCAGCAGCAAAGTAGGGGTTTGTCTCCCAGATACGCAGTATTTT.

A few counts support this clonotype. This chain uses TRBV7-9 with TRBJ2-7, with 8 bases matching TRBD2. The CDR3 runs to 14 residues. The germline CDR1 and CDR2 sequences are SEHNR and FQNEAQ (reference sequence). Trimming cost V 3 bases and J 3 bases; bases outside gene matches: 4. The CDR3 region has the DNA TGTGCCAGCAGCTTCGGGGGGGCAGGCTACGAGCAGTACTTC. This encodes CASSFGGAGYEQYF.

This clonotype was seen a handful of times. V usage is TRBV7-9 and J usage is TRBJ1-2; the D is unclear. With 0 bases removed from V and 3 bases from J, the gap between germline ends came to 5 bases. The CDR3 runs to 13 residues. The germline gives CDR1 SEHNR, CDR2 FQNEAQ (reference sequence). The CDR3 region is CASSLAGDYGYTF. Here the CDR3 DNA reads TGTGCCAGCAGCTTAGCCGGGGACTATGGCTACACCTTC.

The chain links TRBV19 to TRBJ2-4; D is possibly TRBD1 (6 bases). Looked up from germline, CDR1 is LNHDA and CDR2 is SQIVND (reference sequence). The CDR3 is made up of 15 amino acids. V was clipped by 3 bases and J by 2 bases, with 11 bases between them. The CDR3 region has the DNA TGTGCCAGTAGTATCCCGACAGGCCCCAAAAACATTCAGTACTTC. It is translated as CASSIPTGPKNIQYF.

This clonotype has only a few counts. The chain links TRBV15 to TRBJ2-3; TRBD1 aligns across 10 bases. Germline-derived CDR1 and CDR2 are LNHNV and YYDKDF (reference sequence). The CDR3 covers 16 residues. V was clipped by 0 bases and J by 2 bases; unmatched bases: 2. CDR3 bases: TGTGCCACCAGCAGAGAAGGACAGGGGGTCACAGATACGCAGTATTTT. Its protein product is CATSREGQGVTDTQYF.

The J gene is TRBJ1-2, the V gene TRBV20-1, with no clear D. The ends were cut back, 6 bases at V and 5 bases at J, with 28 bases in the middle. Per the germline V gene, CDR1 is DFQATT and CDR2 is SNEGSKA (reference sequence). The CDR3 covers 17 residues. The CDR3 DNA follows: TGCAGTGCCCCACCCTCTGCGGTGGAGGGCAATCTATATGGCTACACCTTC. Translated, it gives CSAPPSAVEGNLYGYTF.